The clone carrying this T cell receptor (beta chain) was found a few times. What it binds is not known. The CDR3 loop spans 16 amino acids. The V end was cut by 0 bases, the J end by 6 bases, with 12 bases between. From germline, CDR1 is LGHNA and CDR2 YSLEER. This entry comes from a study of STAT5B mutations in CD4+ large granular lymphocyte leukemia. Looking at the study overall: Among healthy controls, a particular HLA allele went with more CDR3 'QG' motifs.

Findings and caveats of the study: CD4-sorted patient repertoires seemed more clonal than healthy CD4+ repertoires.

Using immunoSEQ multiplex PCR, the repertoire was profiled, and TCRdb retains in-frame clones only, with some absent. The data hold tens of thousands of clones, with 72% observed a single time. The chain carries TRBV4-3 and TRBJ1-6, with D tentatively TRBD1 (6 bases). The source is a human donor in good health. Sample: CD4+ T cells from blood buffy coats. DNA of the CDR3: TGCGCCAGCAGCCAAGAGGGACAAGATATTAATTCACCCCTCCACTTT. Its translation: CASSQEGQDINSPLHF.